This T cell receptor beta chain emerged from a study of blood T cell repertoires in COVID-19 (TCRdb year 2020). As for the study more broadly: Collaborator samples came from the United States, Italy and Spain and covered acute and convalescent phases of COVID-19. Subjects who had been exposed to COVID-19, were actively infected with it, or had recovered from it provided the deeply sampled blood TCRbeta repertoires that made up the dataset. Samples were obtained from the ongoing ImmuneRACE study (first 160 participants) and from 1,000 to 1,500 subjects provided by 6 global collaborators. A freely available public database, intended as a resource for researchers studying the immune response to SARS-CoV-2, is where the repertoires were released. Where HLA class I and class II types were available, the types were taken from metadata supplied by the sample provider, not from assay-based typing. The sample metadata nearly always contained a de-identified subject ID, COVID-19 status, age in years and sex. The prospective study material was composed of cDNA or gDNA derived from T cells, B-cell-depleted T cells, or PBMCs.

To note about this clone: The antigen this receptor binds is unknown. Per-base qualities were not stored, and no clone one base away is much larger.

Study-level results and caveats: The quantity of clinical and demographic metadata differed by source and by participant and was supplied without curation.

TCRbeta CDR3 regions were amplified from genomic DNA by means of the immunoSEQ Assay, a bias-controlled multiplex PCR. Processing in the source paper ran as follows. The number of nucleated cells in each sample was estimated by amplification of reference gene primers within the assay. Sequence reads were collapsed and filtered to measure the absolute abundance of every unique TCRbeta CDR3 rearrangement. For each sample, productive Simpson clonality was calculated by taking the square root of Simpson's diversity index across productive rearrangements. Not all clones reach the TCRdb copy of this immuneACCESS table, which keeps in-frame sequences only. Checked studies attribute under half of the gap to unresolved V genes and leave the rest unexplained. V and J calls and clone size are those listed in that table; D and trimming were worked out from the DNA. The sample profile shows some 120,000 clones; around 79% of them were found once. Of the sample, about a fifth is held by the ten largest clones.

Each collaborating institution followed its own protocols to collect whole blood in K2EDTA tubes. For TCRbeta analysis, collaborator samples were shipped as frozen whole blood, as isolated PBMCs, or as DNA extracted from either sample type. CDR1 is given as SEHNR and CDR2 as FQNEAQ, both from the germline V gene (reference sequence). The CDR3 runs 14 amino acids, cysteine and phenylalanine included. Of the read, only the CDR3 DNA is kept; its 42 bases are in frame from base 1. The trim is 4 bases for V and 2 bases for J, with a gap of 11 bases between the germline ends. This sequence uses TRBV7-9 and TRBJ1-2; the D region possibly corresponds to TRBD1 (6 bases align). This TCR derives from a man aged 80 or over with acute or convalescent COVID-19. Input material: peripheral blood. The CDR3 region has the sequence CASSSRGSNYGYTF. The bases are TGTGCCAGCAGCTCCAGGGGTTCAAACTATGGCTACACCTTC.